This T cell receptor beta chain derives from a study of CD8+ T cells in alopecia areata (dated by TCRdb to the late 2010s). A note on the overall study: High-throughput TCRbeta sequencing was used to examine T cell clonal expansion in alopecia areata in both the C3H/HeJ mouse model and human patients. immunoSEQ multiplex PCR using 35 Vbeta forward primers and 13 Jbeta reverse primers was used to amplify TCRbeta CDR3 regions. The RNA source kit depended on sample type: the PAXgene miRNA kit for fixed scalp, the miRNeasy kit for PBMCs, and the RNeasy kit for mouse skin. Scalp clonality was compared across normal scalp (n=4), patchy alopecia areata scalp (n=8), and alopecia totalis/universalis scalp (n=8). In humans, TCRbeta sequencing was performed on scalp tissue and on sorted CD4+ and CD8+ peripheral blood T cells from healthy controls and from patients with patchy or totalis/universalis alopecia areata. Overall study outcomes, separate from this receptor: Compared with normal scalp, lesional scalp, particularly in alopecia totalis/universalis, had higher clonality and more expanded CD8+ clones, which suggests antigenic drive. Shared TCR sequences between patients were less evident than in mice, which may be partly attributable to HLA diversity in the patient population. Unlike mouse skin, where gammadelta T cells dominate, normal human skin contains resident alphabeta T cells that get sequenced too, which complicates analysis of the scalp TCR repertoire.

Libraries were made using the immunoSEQ multiplex PCR assay. RNA was extracted from all samples and reverse transcribed into cDNA, which served as template for TCR sequencing. First-strand cDNA was synthesized with SuperScript III using a 2:1 mix of oligo-dT and random hexamers. Amplification bias was assessed with a synthetic immune receptor repertoire, and residual bias was removed computationally. In the paper's pipeline: Raw reads were preprocessed for error removal, and CDR3 was defined according to IMGT conventions as running from the conserved cysteine to phenylalanine. Clonality was computed by normalizing Shannon entropy by log2 of the number of productive unique TCRs and subtracting the result from 1. Whether scalp clones were CD4 or CD8 was inferred by matching scalp TCRbeta sequences against CD4 and CD8 repertoires sorted from blood. The table was pulled from immuneACCESS by TCRdb, which kept in-frame rearrangements only. Such tables lose some clones; where checked, under half of the loss comes from unresolved V genes, and the rest has no known cause. V and J calls and clone size come straight from that table; D and trimming were deduced from the DNA. The table for this sample lists about 120,000 clones; 55% to 80% of them were counted only once. Approximately 2.8% of the sample is taken by the ten largest.

CDR1 and CDR2 are read off the germline V gene as MGHDK and SYGVNS. The CDR3 goes from the cysteine to the phenylalanine over 15 residues. Here the CDR3 DNA is all that survives: 45 bases in frame from base 1. V has 6 bases trimmed and J has 5 bases trimmed; junction bases matching no gene number 7. The sample holds a few counts of this clone. Its antigen remains unidentified. No much larger clone exists at a distance of one base, and base qualities are not known. PBMCs were isolated by density centrifugation and stained for CD3, CD4 and CD8, and CD4+ and CD8+ T cells were sorted on a FACSAria. Unaffected controls provided scalp biopsies and blood samples.

The clonotype was recovered from a human donor in good health. Material: CD4+ T cells sorted from blood. The chain employs TRBV25-1 and TRBJ1-6, and 7 junction bases match TRBD1. The nucleotide sequence is TGTGCCAGCAGGGGGGGACAGACCAATAATTCACCCCTCCACTTT. It codes for CASRGGQTNNSPLHF.